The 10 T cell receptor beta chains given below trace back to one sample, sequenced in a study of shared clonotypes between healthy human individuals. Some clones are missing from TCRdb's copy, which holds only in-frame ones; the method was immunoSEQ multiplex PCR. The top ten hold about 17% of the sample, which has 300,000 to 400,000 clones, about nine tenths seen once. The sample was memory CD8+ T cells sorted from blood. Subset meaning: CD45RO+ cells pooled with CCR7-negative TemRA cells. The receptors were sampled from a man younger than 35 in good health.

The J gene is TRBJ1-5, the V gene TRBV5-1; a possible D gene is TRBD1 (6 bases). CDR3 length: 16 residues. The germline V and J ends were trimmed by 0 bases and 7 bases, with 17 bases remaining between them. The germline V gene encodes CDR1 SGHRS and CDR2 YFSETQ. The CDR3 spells CASSLGVADSGQPQHF. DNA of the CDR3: TGCGCCAGCAGCTTGGGGGTTGCGGACAGCGGCCAGCCCCAGCATTTT. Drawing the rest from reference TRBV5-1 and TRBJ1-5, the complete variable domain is KAGVTQTPRYLIKTRGQQVTLSCSPISGHRSVSWYQQTPGQGLQFLFEYFSETQRNKGNFPGRFSGRQFSNSRSEMNVSTLELGDSALYLCASSLGVADSGQPQHFGDGTRLSIL.

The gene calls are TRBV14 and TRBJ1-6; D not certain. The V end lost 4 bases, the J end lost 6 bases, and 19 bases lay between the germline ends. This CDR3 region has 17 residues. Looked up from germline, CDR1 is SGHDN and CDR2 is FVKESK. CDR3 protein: CASSRSGSRWGNSPLHF. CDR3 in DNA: TGTGCCAGCAGCCGCTCGGGCTCCCGGTGGGGTAATTCACCCCTCCACTTT.

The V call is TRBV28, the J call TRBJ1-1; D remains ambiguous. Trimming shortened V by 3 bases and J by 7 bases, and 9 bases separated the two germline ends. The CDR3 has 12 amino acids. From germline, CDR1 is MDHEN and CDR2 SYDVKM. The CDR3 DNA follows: TGTGCCAGCAGTTTTGGGTATGATGAAGCTTTCTTT. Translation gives CASSFGYDEAFF.

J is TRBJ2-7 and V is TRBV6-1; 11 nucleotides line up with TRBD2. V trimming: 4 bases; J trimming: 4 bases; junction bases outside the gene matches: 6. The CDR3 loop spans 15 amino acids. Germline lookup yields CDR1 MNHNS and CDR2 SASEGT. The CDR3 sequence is CASSVELAGVYEQYF. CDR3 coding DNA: TGTGCCAGCAGTGTAGAACTAGCGGGGGTGTACGAGCAGTACTTC.

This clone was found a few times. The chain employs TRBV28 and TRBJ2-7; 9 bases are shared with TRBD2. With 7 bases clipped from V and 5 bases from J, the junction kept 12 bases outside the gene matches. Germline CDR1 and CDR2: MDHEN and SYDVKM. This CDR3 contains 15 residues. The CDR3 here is CASNLVSGGPNEQYF. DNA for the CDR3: TGTGCCAGCAACCTCGTTAGCGGGGGACCGAACGAGCAGTACTTC.

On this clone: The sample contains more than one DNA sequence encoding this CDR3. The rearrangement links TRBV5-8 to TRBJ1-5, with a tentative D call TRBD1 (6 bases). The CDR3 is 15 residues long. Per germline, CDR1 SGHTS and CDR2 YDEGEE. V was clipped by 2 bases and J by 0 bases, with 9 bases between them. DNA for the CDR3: TGTGCCAGCAGCTTACAGGGTTATAGCAATCAGCCCCAGCATTTT. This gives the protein CASSLQGYSNQPQHF.

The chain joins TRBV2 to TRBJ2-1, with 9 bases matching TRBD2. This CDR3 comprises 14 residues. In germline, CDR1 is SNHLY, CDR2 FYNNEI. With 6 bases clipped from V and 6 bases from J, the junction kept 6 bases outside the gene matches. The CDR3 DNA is TGTGCCAGCAGAGGGCTAGCGGGGACCAATGAGCAGTTCTTC. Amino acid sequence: CASRGLAGTNEQFF.

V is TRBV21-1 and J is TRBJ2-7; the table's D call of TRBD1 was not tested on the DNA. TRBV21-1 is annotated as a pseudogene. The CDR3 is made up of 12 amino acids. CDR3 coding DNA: TGTGCCAGCAGGGGGCGGCCCTACGAGCAGTACTTC. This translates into CASRGRPYEQYF.

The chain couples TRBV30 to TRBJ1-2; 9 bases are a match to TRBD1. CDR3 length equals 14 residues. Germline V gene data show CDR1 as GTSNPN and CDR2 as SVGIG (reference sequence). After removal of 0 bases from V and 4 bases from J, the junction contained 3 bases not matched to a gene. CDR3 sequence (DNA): TGTGCCTGGAGTGTCACAGGGGGCAGCTATGGCTACACCTTC. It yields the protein CAWSVTGGSYGYTF.

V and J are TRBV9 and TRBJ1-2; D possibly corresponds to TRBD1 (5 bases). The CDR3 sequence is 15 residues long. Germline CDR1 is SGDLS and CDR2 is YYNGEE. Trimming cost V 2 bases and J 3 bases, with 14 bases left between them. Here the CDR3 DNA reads TGTGCCAGCAGCGTTGATGCAGGGAGCCACTATGGCTACACCTTC. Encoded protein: CASSVDAGSHYGYTF.